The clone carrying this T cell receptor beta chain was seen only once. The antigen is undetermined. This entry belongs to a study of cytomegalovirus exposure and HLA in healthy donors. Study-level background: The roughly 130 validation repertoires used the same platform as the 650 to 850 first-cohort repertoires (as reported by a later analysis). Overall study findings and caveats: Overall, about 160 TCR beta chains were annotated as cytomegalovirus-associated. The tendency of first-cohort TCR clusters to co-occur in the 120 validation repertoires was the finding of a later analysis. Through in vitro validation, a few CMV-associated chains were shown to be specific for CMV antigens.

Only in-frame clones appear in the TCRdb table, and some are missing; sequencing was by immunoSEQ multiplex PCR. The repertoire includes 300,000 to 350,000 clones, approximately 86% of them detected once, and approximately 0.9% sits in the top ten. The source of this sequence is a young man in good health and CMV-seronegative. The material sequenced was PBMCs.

The CDR3 nucleotides are TGTGCCAGCAGCCCCGGGATTAAAGAGACCCAGTACTTC. The encoded protein is CASSPGIKETQYF. The chain recombines TRBV7-2 with TRBJ2-5; TRBD2 might be the D (5 bases). V was trimmed by 5 bases and J by 3 bases, leaving 10 bases between them. The CDR3 has 13 amino acids. Germline CDR1 reads SGHTA; CDR2 reads FQGNSA.